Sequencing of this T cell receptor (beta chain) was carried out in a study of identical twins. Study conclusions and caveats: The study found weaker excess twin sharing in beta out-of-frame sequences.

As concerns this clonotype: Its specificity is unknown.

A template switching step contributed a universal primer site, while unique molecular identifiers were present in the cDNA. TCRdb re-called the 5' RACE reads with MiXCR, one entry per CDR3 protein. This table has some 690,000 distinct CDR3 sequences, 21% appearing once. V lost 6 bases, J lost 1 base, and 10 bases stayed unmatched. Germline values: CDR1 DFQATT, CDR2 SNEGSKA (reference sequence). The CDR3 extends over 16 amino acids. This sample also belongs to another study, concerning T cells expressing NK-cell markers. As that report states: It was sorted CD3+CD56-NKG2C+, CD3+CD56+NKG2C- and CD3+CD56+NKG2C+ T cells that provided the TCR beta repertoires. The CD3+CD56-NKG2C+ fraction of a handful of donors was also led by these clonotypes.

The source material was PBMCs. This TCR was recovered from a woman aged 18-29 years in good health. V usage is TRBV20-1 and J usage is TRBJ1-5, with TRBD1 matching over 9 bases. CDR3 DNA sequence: TGCAGTGCACAGGACAGGGGAGGTAGGAGCAATCAGCCCCAGCATTTT. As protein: CSAQDRGGRSNQPQHF.